The sequence of this T cell receptor (beta chain) was determined in a study of blood T cells in healthy people across ages. Sample-barcoded 5' priming and a J-beta primer mix drove a second PCR of about 6 to 12 cycles. TCRdb processed the 5' RACE reads anew with MiXCR; each CDR3 protein has one entry. The top ten hold 20% to 25% of the sample, which has 600,000 to 850,000 distinct CDR3 sequences, roughly 45% seen once. The CDR3 runs 15 residues. Trimming took 3 bases from V and 8 from J, leaving 14 bases between them. Per germline, CDR1 KGHSH and CDR2 LQKENI. What was sequenced was blood. The receptor was derived from a woman aged 55-70 years in good health. V usage is TRBV18 and J usage is TRBJ1-6; D is unresolved. For the CDR3, the DNA is TGTGCCAGCTCACCCCGGGCAGGCCACGATTCACCCCTCCACTTT. Translating gives CASSPRAGHDSPLHF.